These T cell receptor beta chains were read from a single sample in a study of preoperative IRX-2 immunotherapy in early breast cancer. Data came from immunoSEQ multiplex PCR; TCRdb stores just in-frame clones and leaves some out. This sample has fewer than 70,000 clones; approximately 94% occur once, and the top ten carry approximately 1.8%. Sampling took place from a patient treated with IRX-2 immunotherapy. The receptors come from a human donor with breast cancer. CDR3s leave out the opening cysteine and the closing phenylalanine or tryptophan.

j_gene,v_gene,CDR3aa
TRBJ2-7,TRBV27,ASSSTVPYEQY
TRBJ2-7,TRBV6-1,ASQGLLPYEQY
TRBJ2-7,TRBV7-2,ASSLAGTGSHEQY
TRBJ2-2,TRBV10-3,AISPHWGERRTNTGELF
TRBJ2-3,TRBV20-1,SAGQSDTQY
TRBJ1-1,TRBV11-2,ASSFTGGIAEAF
TRBJ1-1,TRBV28,ASSPYTGRVTEAF
TRBJ2-3,TRBV7-2,ASSLVIAGVLFDTQY
TRBJ2-2,TRBV7-2,ASSLVRGAGTGELF
TRBJ2-1,TRBV10-2,ASSESGTEQF
TRBJ2-7,TRBV7-8,ASSLASPISYEQY
TRBJ2-7,TRBV13,ASSSTGGPKKGYEQY
TRBJ2-1,TRBV5-1,ASSLREGAYNEQF
TRBJ2-5,TRBV7-9,ASSLGGGQETQY
TRBJ1-2,TRBV29-1,SVVPDTGGYT
TRBJ1-1,TRBV6-4,ASRTVNTEAF
TRBJ2-3,TRBV15,ATSRDLGTDTQY
TRBJ1-4,TRBV6-1,ASSLEGRPNEKLF
TRBJ2-1,TRBV19,ASSTQGASYNEQF
TRBJ2-1,TRBV7-6,ASSYLAGAVYNEQF
TRBJ1-2,TRBV28,ASSTHSRGEDYGYT
TRBJ2-7,TRBV4-3,ASSQGPGAGEQY
TRBJ2-1,TRBV28,ASGRPYNEQF
TRBJ1-4,TRBV28,AGGQGNEKLF
TRBJ2-1,TRBV28,ASSLLDSLNEQF
TRBJ1-2,TRBV7-2,ASSPSGANYGYT
TRBJ2-7,TRBV6-5,ASSKRQVTREQY